This TCR beta chain originates from a study of OX40 agonist ivuxolimab in advanced cancers. Study-wide findings and caveats: Expanded clones were, on average, more numerous among CD8+ T cells than CD4+.

A note on this clone: Its target is not known.

The V gene end was trimmed by 3 bases and the J gene end by 6 bases; junction bases not matched to a gene: 5. In germline, CDR1 is PRHDT, CDR2 FYEKMQ (reference sequence). This CDR3 is built from 15 residues. Clones were read by immunoSEQ multiplex PCR, and TCRdb kept only the in-frame ones, dropping some. The sample holds 15,000 or so clones, roughly 75% seen once. Autoimmune disease history or systemic immunosuppression led to patient exclusion. Blood samples were obtained at baseline, cycle 4 day 1, and cycle 7 day 1. The genes are TRBV13 and TRBJ2-1; 10 bases align to TRBD2. The source material was CD4+ or CD8+ T cells sorted from blood, sampled in a trial of the OX40 agonist ivuxolimab. The clonotype originates from an adult with an advanced solid tumor such as melanoma, head and neck, liver or kidney cancer. CDR3 protein: CASSFVPSGSNEQFF. The CDR3 coding sequence is TGTGCCAGCAGCTTCGTTCCTAGCGGGAGCAATGAGCAGTTCTTC.